Each of the 21 T cell receptor beta chains below was sequenced from the same sample in a study of control samples from healthy donors and cancer patients. Libraries were prepared by immunoSEQ multiplex PCR; TCRdb keeps only in-frame clonotypes and omits some of them. Here the sample spans about 140,000 clones, around 85% being singletons. The sample comprised blood. These receptors came from a woman under 40 in good health.

J is TRBJ2-7 and V is TRBV5-6; no clear D. V was pared by 4 bases and J by 3 bases, with 8 bases between. Per the germline V gene, CDR1 is SGHDT and CDR2 is YYEEEE. CDR3 length: 12 amino acids. CDR3 in DNA: TGTGCCAGCAGCCAACGGAACTACGAGCAGTACTTC. This codes for CASSQRNYEQYF.

V usage is TRBV6-6 and J usage is TRBJ1-2; unclear D gene. V was cut by 7 bases and J by 3 bases, with 12 bases left in between. CDR3 length: 13 amino acids. Germline lookup yields CDR1 MNHNY and CDR2 SVGAGI (reference sequence). CDR3 loop: CASMNRAHYGYTF. In DNA, the CDR3 is TGTGCCAGCATGAATAGGGCCCACTATGGCTACACCTTC.

A word on this clone: The junction shows a germline mismatch at one end, possibly a read error. V is TRBV7-7 and J is TRBJ2-2; a weak D match, TRBD1 (6 bases). This CDR3 has 14 residues. Germline lookup yields CDR1 SSHAT and CDR2 FNYEAQ (reference sequence). The CDR3 DNA follows: TGTGCTAGCAGGGGAGACGGGAACACCGGGGAGCTGTTTTTT. Residues: CASRGDGNTGELFF.

The chain couples TRBV24-1 to TRBJ1-1; no reliable D call. Germline V CDR1 and CDR2: KGHDR, SFDVKD. This CDR3 has 13 amino acids. Trimming pared 4 bases from V and 0 bases from J, leaving 5 bases between. The CDR3 sequence: CATSDGLNTEAFF. DNA of the CDR3: TGTGCCACCAGTGACGGACTGAACACTGAAGCTTTCTTT.

This chain links TRBV28 with TRBJ1-5; possible D gene TRBD1, 5 bases. CDR3 length: 14 residues. Germline V gene lookup returns CDR1 MDHEN and CDR2 SYDVKM. The V gene lost 3 bases and the J gene lost 4 bases, with 10 bases spanning the gap. As DNA, the CDR3 is TGTGCCAGCAGTTTCACAGGTACGAATCAGCCCCAGCATTTT. Its translation: CASSFTGTNQPQHF.

CDR3 region: CASSSPGQGAYEQYF. The DNA of the CDR3 is TGTGCCAGCAGCTCCCCGGGACAGGGGGCCTACGAGCAGTACTTC. This chain connects TRBV7-8 to TRBJ2-7, with 11 bases matching TRBD1. The CDR3 runs to 15 residues. Germline CDR1 SGHVS, CDR2 FQNEAQ. Germline trimming cut 4 bases from V and 2 bases from J; bases unmatched to any gene: 4. The variable domain in full, with the rest retrieved from reference TRBV7-8 and TRBJ2-7, is GAGVSQSPRYKVAKRGQDVALRCDPISGHVSLFWYQQALGQGPEFLTYFQNEAQLDKSGLPSDRFFAERPEGSVSTLKIQRTQQEDSAVYLCASSSPGQGAYEQYFGPGTRLTVT.

The chain recombines TRBV5-1 with TRBJ2-5; TRBD2 aligns across 10 bases. CDR3 length: 16 amino acids. Germline V gives CDR1 SGHRS, CDR2 YFSETQ. The V and J ends lost 1 base and 0 bases, in that order; junction bases with no gene match: 3. CDR3 region: CASSLYLAGDQETQYF. The CDR3 DNA is TGCGCCAGCAGCTTGTATCTAGCGGGGGACCAAGAGACCCAGTACTTC. Variable domain in full (rest from reference TRBV5-1 and TRBJ2-5): KAGVTQTPRYLIKTRGQQVTLSCSPISGHRSVSWYQQTPGQGLQFLFEYFSETQRNKGNFPGRFSGRQFSNSRSEMNVSTLELGDSALYLCASSLYLAGDQETQYFGPGTRLLVL.

This chain links TRBV9 with TRBJ2-5; D call uncertain. Germline loops: CDR1 SGDLS, CDR2 YYNGEE. Trimming pared 2 bases from V and 0 bases from J, leaving 8 bases between. This CDR3 has 14 residues. Written as DNA, the CDR3 is TGTGCCAGCAGCGTCTCCGGGTACCAAGAGACCCAGTACTTC. The encoded protein is CASSVSGYQETQYF.

The V gene is TRBV7-6, the J gene TRBJ2-6; D is ambiguous. Per the germline V gene, CDR1 is SGHVS and CDR2 is FNYEAQ. V lost 5 bases to trimming and J lost 0 bases, with 8 bases between them. This CDR3 has 15 residues. The CDR3 sequence: CASSPIPSGANVLTF. The DNA of the CDR3 is TGTGCCAGCAGCCCCATACCCTCTGGGGCCAACGTCCTGACTTTC.

V gene TRBV7-8 combines with J gene TRBJ1-1; D is unclear. The V and J ends lost 3 bases and 0 bases respectively, with 8 bases between them. There are 14 residues in the CDR3. In germline, CDR1 is SGHVS, CDR2 FQNEAQ. Here the CDR3 reads CASSFMEMNTEAFF. CDR3 sequence (DNA): TGTGCCAGCAGCTTTATGGAGATGAACACTGAAGCTTTCTTT.

This chain connects TRBV7-9 to TRBJ1-2; 11 nucleotides match TRBD1. The length of the CDR3 is 13 residues. The trim removed 5 bases at V and 8 bases at J, leaving 4 bases unmatched. The V gene's germline CDR1 is SEHNR and CDR2 FQNEAQ (reference sequence). CDR3 coding DNA: TGTGCCAGCAGCCAAAGGACAGGGGGCGGCTACACCTTC. Protein product: CASSQRTGGGYTF.

The DNA of the CDR3 is TGTGCCAGCAGTTTATCCGGGACAGGGGGTTACGAGCAGTACTTC. It specifies CASSLSGTGGYEQYF. This chain uses TRBV28 with TRBJ2-7, with 11 bases lining up with TRBD1. J gave up 4 bases and V 1 base, and 3 bases lay outside the gene matches. CDR3 size: 15 residues. The germline gives CDR1 MDHEN, CDR2 SYDVKM.

The J gene is TRBJ2-1, the V gene TRBV19; 12 bases are a match to TRBD2. Germline loops: CDR1 LNHDA, CDR2 SQIVND (reference sequence). The V segment lost 9 bases and the J segment 6 bases; nucleotides outside the gene matches: 9. The CDR3 is 15 amino acids. CDR3 sequence reads: CASAPSSGRGNEQFF. CDR3 nucleotides: TGTGCCAGCGCCCCCTCTAGCGGGAGGGGCAATGAGCAGTTCTTC.

CDR3 coding DNA: TGCAGCGTTGAAGGAGGAGGGATTAACTATGGCTACACCTTC. This codes for CSVEGGGINYGYTF. The chain employs TRBV29-1 and TRBJ1-2; D is unclear. The CDR3 is 14 amino acids. CDR1 is SQVTM and CDR2 is ANQGSEA in the germline V gene. Trimming took 1 base from V and 1 from J, leaving 10 bases between them.

This sequence joins TRBV25-1 and TRBJ2-1; D unresolved. Germline V gene data show CDR1 as MGHDK and CDR2 as SYGVNS. The V and J ends lost 4 bases and 12 bases respectively, with 13 bases between them. The CDR3 loop spans 12 amino acids. CDR3 nucleotide sequence: TGTGCCAGCAGTGTCGGGCAAAACGGGCAGTTCTTC. Translated: CASSVGQNGQFF.

This clone was picked up one time. The V and J genes are TRBV19 and TRBJ1-4, with 7 positions matching TRBD1. This CDR3 comprises 15 residues. CDR1 and CDR2 (germline): LNHDA, SQIVND (reference sequence). V dropped 5 bases and J dropped 8; count of bases not matched to a gene: 11. The CDR3 region is CASSGGQVVGEKLFF. The DNA for the CDR3 is TGTGCCAGTAGTGGTGGACAGGTCGTTGGCGAAAAACTGTTTTTT.

In DNA, the CDR3 is TGTGCCATCAGTGGGGGAGCAGGGCGAACAGAGACCCAGTACTTC. This encodes CAISGGAGRTETQYF. J is TRBJ2-5 and V is TRBV10-3; tentatively, D is TRBD1 or TRBD2 (5 bases each). V was shortened by 4 bases and J by 4 bases, with 16 bases between the two germline ends. The germline V gene has CDR1 ENHRY and CDR2 SYGVKD. The CDR3 consists of 15 residues.

The chain links TRBV7-3 to TRBJ2-5; D may be TRBD2 (6 bases). V lost 4 bases and J 2 bases, leaving 11 bases between the germline ends. This CDR3 region has 14 residues. Germline CDR1 and CDR2: SGHTA and FQGTGA. Here the CDR3 reads CASSSVGGQETQYF. In DNA form, the CDR3 reads TGTGCCAGCAGCTCCGTCGGGGGTCAAGAGACCCAGTACTTC.

The genes are TRBV4-2 and TRBJ1-5; D unresolved. The germline CDR1 and CDR2 sequences are LGHNA and YNFKEQ. This CDR3 spans 15 amino acids. Trimming removed 1 base from V and 1 base from J, with 8 bases in between. In DNA, the CDR3 is TGTGCCAGCAGCCAAGGGCAGGAAAGCAATCAGCCCCAGCATTTT. Protein sequence: CASSQGQESNQPQHF.

This clone was seen only once. The chain is built from TRBV7-8 and TRBJ1-1; D is possibly TRBD1 (6 bases). Trimming took 1 base from V and 0 from J, leaving 18 bases between them. Germline V gene sequence: CDR1 SGHVS, CDR2 FQNEAQ. The CDR3 loop spans 18 amino acids. CDR3 nucleotide sequence: TGTGCCAGCAGCTTAGTCGGGTGGGACACAGCTATGAACACTGAAGCTTTCTTT. It specifies CASSLVGWDTAMNTEAFF.

The sample holds one count of this clone. The genes are TRBV30 and TRBJ1-1, with D perhaps TRBD1 (6 bases). V gave up 7 bases and J gave up 3 bases, with 15 bases separating them. Germline CDR1 and CDR2: GTSNPN and SVGIG (reference sequence). The CDR3 is 13 residues long. In nucleotides, the CDR3 is TGTGCCTATGCTGGACAGCCCCACACTGAAGCTTTCTTT. As protein: CAYAGQPHTEAFF.